Below are 12 T cell receptor beta chains sequenced from a single sample in a study of T-cell reconstitution after alpha-beta-depleted transplantation in children. Library preparation (for TCRbeta) was performed with unique molecular identifiers. MiXCR was run by TCRdb on the PCR reads, yielding one entry per CDR3 protein. Found here are 200,000 to 250,000 distinct CDR3 sequences, around 9.5% of them singletons; the top ten hold around 6%. Sequencing used PBMCs from the stem cell graft donor, obtained from the stem cell graft. These receptors were taken from a human donor who donated a stem cell graft to a child with acute lymphoblastic leukemia.

This chain links TRBV7-9 with TRBJ1-1, with D uncertain. The CDR3 extends over 12 amino acids. Germline assignment: CDR1 SEHNR and CDR2 FQNEAQ (reference sequence). Trimming left V 1 base short and J 11 bases short, with 11 bases between. The CDR3 is CASSLDPRHAFF. CDR3 DNA: TGTGCCAGCAGCTTAGATCCTCGGCATGCTTTCTTT.

The chain joins TRBV5-1 to TRBJ2-7, with D possibly TRBD2 on 5 matching bases. Per the germline V gene, CDR1 is SGHRS and CDR2 is YFSETQ. The CDR3 loop spans 16 amino acids. Trimming cost V 3 bases and J 9 bases, with 25 bases left between them. CDR3 sequence (DNA): TGCGCCAGCAGCTCACCCATGAGCGGACGGATCGGTCCGCAGTACTTC. Protein: CASSSPMSGRIGPQYF.

This clonotype was detected ten times or more. This sequence joins TRBV7-2 and TRBJ1-6, with TRBD1 matching over 9 bases. The CDR3 is 17 amino acids. The J segment lost 9 bases and the V segment lost 5 bases, leaving 14 bases of the junction unmatched. CDR1 is SGHTA, CDR2 FQGNSA, per germline. The CDR3 sequence is CASSREVSGQGTSPLHF. The CDR3 DNA is TGTGCCAGCAGCCGAGAGGTGTCAGGACAGGGGACTTCACCCCTCCACTTT.

This clonotype appeared a few times. The rearrangement uses TRBV12-3 or TRBV12-4 and TRBJ1-2; 9 bases are a match to TRBD1. After removal of 4 bases from V and 8 bases from J, the junction contained 8 bases not matched to a gene. CDR3 size: 14 residues. The CDR3 region is CASSSLQGAEGYTF. The CDR3 DNA sequence: TGTGCCAGCAGTTCCCTACAGGGGGCGGAGGGCTACACCTTC.

This clonotype was seen only a few times. This chain joins TRBV9 and TRBJ2-3; no clear D gene. V lost 4 bases to trimming and J lost 5 bases, with 8 bases between them. The V gene's germline CDR1 is SGDLS and CDR2 YYNGEE. The CDR3 has 12 residues. In DNA form, the CDR3 reads TGTGCCAGCAGCCTACCGAAAGATACGCAGTATTTT. Translated: CASSLPKDTQYF.

This clonotype came up many times. The DNA of the CDR3 is TGTGCCAGCAGCCCTAGGCGGTCCGCTGGCACAGATACGCAGTATTTT. Amino acid sequence: CASSPRRSAGTDTQYF. The chain joins TRBV7-6 to TRBJ2-3; D is ambiguous. V lost 5 bases and J lost 1, with 16 bases in between. The CDR3 is made up of 16 amino acids. From germline, CDR1 is SGHVS and CDR2 FNYEAQ. The variable domain in full, with the rest retrieved from reference TRBV7-6 and TRBJ2-3, is GAGVSQSPRYKVTKRGQDVALRCDPISGHVSLYWYRQALGQGPEFLTYFNYEAQQDKSGLPNDRFSAERPEGSISTLTIQRTEQRDSAMYRCASSPRRSAGTDTQYFGPGTRLTVL.

The chain combines TRBV5-1 with TRBJ2-7; TRBD1 matches at 8 bases. From germline, CDR1 is SGHRS and CDR2 YFSETQ. Trimming took 0 bases from V and 2 from J; bases not matched to a gene: 4. This CDR3 comprises 15 residues. CDR3 in DNA: TGCGCCAGCAGCTTGGAGGGGACAGGAGCCTACGAGCAGTACTTC. Translated: CASSLEGTGAYEQYF.

The V gene is TRBV4-2, the J gene TRBJ1-5; D is possibly TRBD1 (6 bases). V was trimmed by 3 bases and J by 7 bases, leaving 16 bases between them. The CDR3 length is 15 residues. Germline values: CDR1 LGHNA, CDR2 YNFKEQ. CDR3 coding DNA: TGTGCCAGCAGCCATCAACAGGGTGAAGAACAGCCCCAGCATTTT. It is translated as CASSHQQGEEQPQHF.

This clonotype has at least ten counts. V is TRBV20-1 and J is TRBJ2-3; 11 nucleotides match TRBD1. CDR1 and CDR2 (germline): DFQATT, SNEGSKA (reference sequence). V lost 5 bases, J lost 5 bases, and 6 bases stayed unmatched. The CDR3 is made up of 14 amino acids. CDR3 DNA sequence: TGCAGTGCTGCCGCCGGGACAGGGGGAGATACGCAGTATTTT. Translated: CSAAAGTGGDTQYF.

This clonotype has just a few counts. The J gene is TRBJ1-4, the V gene TRBV5-1; 9 nucleotides match TRBD1. V shed 2 bases, J shed 4 bases, and the junction held 6 bases outside the gene matches. The germline CDR1 and CDR2 sequences are SGHRS and YFSETQ. The CDR3 extends over 16 amino acids. The CDR3 bases are TGCGCCAGCAGCTTCCCACCGGGACAGGGTAATGAAAAACTGTTTTTT. Amino acid sequence: CASSFPPGQGNEKLFF.

This clonotype was recorded a few times. V and J are TRBV6-5 and TRBJ2-3; tentative D call: TRBD2 (5 bases). CDR1 and CDR2 from the germline V gene are MNHEY and SVGAGI. There are 13 residues in the CDR3. Between the trimmed V and J ends, which lost 3 bases and 6 bases, there was a span of 10 bases. The CDR3 coding sequence is TGTGCCAGCAGTTATGATACGGGGGATACGCAGTATTTT. Translated: CASSYDTGDTQYF.

This clonotype came up many times. The V and J genes are TRBV10-3 and TRBJ1-4; 7 nucleotides line up with TRBD1. Germline CDR1 reads ENHRY; CDR2 reads SYGVKD. With V trimmed by 5 bases and J by 7 bases, 7 bases remained unmatched. The length of the CDR3 is 14 residues. This chain's CDR3 is CAISQGEVGEKLFF. CDR3 DNA sequence: TGTGCCATCAGTCAGGGGGAGGTTGGTGAAAAACTGTTTTTT.